The 3 T cell receptor beta chains given below trace back to one sample, sequenced in a study of T cell clonality in common variable immunodeficiency. Clones were sequenced by immunoSEQ multiplex PCR, and TCRdb holds only the in-frame ones, with some missing. The sample presents fewer than 75,000 clones, none singletons. Sequenced: peripheral blood mononuclear cells. Receptors originate from a person between 18 and 70 years old in good health.

This clone was seen ten or more times. The CDR3 goes on 3 residues after the read ends, and that part is filled in from the germline J gene. The V gene is TRBV7-2, the J gene TRBJ2-3, with TRBD2 matching over 15 bases. V was clipped by 4 bases and J by 6 bases; unmatched bases: 2. The CDR3 length is 15 residues. CDR1 is SGHTA and CDR2 is FQGNSA in the germline V gene. CDR3 DNA, as far as it was read: TGTGCCAGCAGCTGGACTAGCGGGGGGGCCGATACG. As protein: CASSWTSGGADT. The whole CDR3 reads CASSWTSGGADTQYF.

This clone was detected ten times or more. Here the CDR3 reads CASSLVFGGADTQYF. The CDR3 bases that were read are TGCGCCAGCAGCTTGGTCTTTGGGGGGGCAGATACG. The chain couples TRBV5-1 to TRBJ2-3, with 7 bases aligning to TRBD2. The DNA ends 3 residues before the CDR3 does, and the rest of the CDR3 is filled in from the germline J gene. The CDR3 loop spans 15 amino acids. Germline trimming cut 0 bases from V and 4 bases from J; bases unmatched to any gene: 5. The germline CDR1 and CDR2 sequences are SGHRS and YFSETQ.

In its sample, this clone was seen many times. The read finishes 3 residues shy of the CDR3 end, and the germline J gene is used to complete it. This chain joins TRBV11-1 and TRBJ2-4; tentatively, D is TRBD1 (5 bases). The V gene's germline CDR1 is SGHAT and CDR2 FQDESV (reference sequence). The V gene lost 4 bases and the J gene lost 1 base, with 11 bases spanning the gap. The CDR3 is 15 amino acids. CDR3 protein: CASSSANRAKNIQYF. CDR3 DNA, as far as it was read: TGTGCCAGCAGCTCCGCCAACAGGGCCAAAAACATT.